This record looks at one T cell receptor (beta chain) sequence and its context. Its target is unknown. This entry comes from a study of cytomegalovirus exposure and HLA in healthy donors. Regarding the study as a whole: Earlier analysis found most TCR beta V segments productive about 87% or about 30% of the time. Researchers counted approximately 160 TCR beta chains as cytomegalovirus-associated.

The PCR contained 60 Vbeta and 13 Jbeta primers. Method: immunoSEQ multiplex PCR; TCRdb's copy keeps in-frame clones and lacks some. The sample includes about 140,000 clones, around 68% seen only once; the top ten take roughly a tenth. The CDR3 has 14 amino acids. Trimming stripped 0 bases from V and 4 bases from J, with 9 bases between. In germline, CDR1 is LNHNV, CDR2 YYDKDF (reference sequence). The chain combines TRBV15 with TRBJ1-2; the D gene is possibly TRBD1 (5 bases). The source material was PBMCs. This receptor was identified in a man aged 25 to 40 in good health and CMV-seropositive. CDR3 nucleotides: TGTGCCACCAGCAGAGAGGGAACAGGCTATGGCTACACCTTC. Protein sequence: CATSREGTGYGYTF.